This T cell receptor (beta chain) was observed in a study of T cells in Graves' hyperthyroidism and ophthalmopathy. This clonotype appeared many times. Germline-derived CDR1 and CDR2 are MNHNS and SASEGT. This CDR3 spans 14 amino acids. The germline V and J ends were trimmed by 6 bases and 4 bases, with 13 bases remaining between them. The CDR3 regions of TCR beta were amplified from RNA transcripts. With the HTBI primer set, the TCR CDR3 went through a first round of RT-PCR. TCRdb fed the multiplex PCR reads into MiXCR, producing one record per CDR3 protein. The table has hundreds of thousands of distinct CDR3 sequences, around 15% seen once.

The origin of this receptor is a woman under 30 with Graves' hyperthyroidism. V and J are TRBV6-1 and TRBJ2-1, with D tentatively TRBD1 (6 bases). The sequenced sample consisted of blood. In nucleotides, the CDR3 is TGTGCCAGCAGGCTGGGGGCTGGGTACAATGAGCAGTTCTTC. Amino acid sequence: CASRLGAGYNEQFF.